The 15 T cell receptor beta chains reported below all come from one sample, sequenced in a study of T cells in women clearing cervical HPV infection. Libraries were prepared by immunoSEQ multiplex PCR; TCRdb keeps only in-frame clonotypes and omits some of them. The listing records 48,000 or so clones. The specimen sequenced was blood buffy coat. Every receptor here comes from a woman aged 18-70 years with a cervical HPV16 infection that either progressed to CIN3+ or cleared (not recorded which).

Concerning this clone: The CDR3 end is not reached by the read, which stops 3 residues before it; the germline J gene fills it in. V and J are TRBV11-3 and TRBJ2-2; 7 bases agree with TRBD1. V gave up 5 bases and J gave up 5 bases; unmatched junction bases: 8. In germline, CDR1 is SGHNT, CDR2 YENEEA. The CDR3 contains 15 residues. CDR3 residues: CASSPDRAGTGELFF. CDR3 DNA, as far as it was read: TGTGCCAGCAGCCCCGACAGGGCGGGTACCGGGGAG.

A word on this clone: The observed sequence ends 3 residues before the CDR3 terminus, with the missing tail filled in from the germline J gene. The rearrangement links TRBV7-8 to TRBJ2-7; TRBD2 matches 8 bases. After removal of 1 base from V and 3 bases from J, the junction contained 2 bases not matched to a gene. The germline V gene has CDR1 SGHVS and CDR2 FQNEAQ. The CDR3 contains 14 residues. CDR3 in amino acids: CASSLGGTSYEQYF. Incomplete CDR3 DNA: TGTGCCAGCAGCTTAGGCGGGACTAGCTACGAG.

A remark on this clone: The read ends 3 residues before the CDR3 terminus; that terminus is restored from the germline J gene. The genes are TRBV2 and TRBJ2-7, with 7 bases that match TRBD1. CDR1 is SNHLY, CDR2 FYNNEI, per germline. CDR3 size: 14 residues. The J segment lost 0 bases and the V segment lost 4 bases, leaving 3 bases of the junction unmatched. CDR3 bases read: TGTGCCAGCAGTGGACAGGGCCGCTCCTACGAG. Its protein product is CASSGQGRSYE. The complete CDR3 sequence is CASSGQGRSYEQYF.

On this clone: The sequenced fragment ends 3 residues before the CDR3 boundary, so the rest is inferred from the germline J gene. The J gene is TRBJ1-1, the V gene TRBV2; D remains ambiguous. The CDR3 runs 14 residues. CDR1 is SNHLY and CDR2 is FYNNEI in the germline V gene. The V gene lost 2 bases and the J gene lost 1 base, with 8 bases spanning the gap. The CDR3 bases that were read are TGTGCCAGCAGTGAAAGAGCAGGGAACACTGAA. This codes for CASSERAGNTE. In full, the CDR3 is CASSERAGNTEAFF.

With respect to this clone: Read data end 3 residues before the CDR3 end; the end is taken from the germline J gene. The chain joins TRBV20-1 to TRBJ1-5; 7 positions match TRBD1. J lost 2 bases, V lost 3 bases, and 10 bases had no gene match. The CDR3 consists of 16 residues. The V gene's germline CDR1 is DFQATT and CDR2 SNEGSKA (reference sequence). The covered CDR3 bases are TGCAGTGCTAGGGGGACAGTCCGTATTGGCAATCAGCCC. This sequence encodes CSARGTVRIGNQP. The whole CDR3 region reads CSARGTVRIGNQPQHF.

About this clone itself: The read gets to within 3 residues of the CDR3 end, and the germline J gene fills in the rest. The chain links TRBV7-9 to TRBJ2-7, with TRBD1 matching 8 bases. CDR1 and CDR2 from the germline V gene are SEHNR and FQNEAQ (reference sequence). V lost 2 bases to trimming and J lost 3 bases; unmatched junction nucleotides: 6. The CDR3 extends over 15 amino acids. The part of the CDR3 DNA that was read is TGTGCCAGCAGCTTAATGGGCACAGGGGGCTACGAG. It yields the protein CASSLMGTGGYE. The whole CDR3 region reads CASSLMGTGGYEQYF.

A remark on this clone: The read finishes 3 residues shy of the CDR3 end, and the germline J gene is used to complete it. The genes are TRBV7-8 and TRBJ1-1; perhaps TRBD1 as D (6 bases). CDR1 is SGHVS, CDR2 FQNEAQ, per germline. The CDR3 has 15 residues. V was pared by 1 base and J by 0 bases, with 9 bases between. The CDR3 sequence: CASSLDGGLNTEAFF. The sequenced CDR3 bases are TGTGCCAGCAGCTTAGACGGGGGGCTGAACACTGAA.

On this clone: The CDR3 extends 3 residues past the end of the read, so its final part is completed from the germline J gene. The chain links TRBV6-2 or TRBV6-3 to TRBJ1-5; 8 positions match TRBD1. Unmatched junction bases numbered 2, after V lost 7 bases and J lost 6 bases. The CDR3 has 12 residues. Germline V gene lookup returns CDR1 MNHEY and CDR2 SVGEGT. The CDR3 region is CASTGGGQPQHF. Partial CDR3 DNA: TGTGCCAGCACAGGGGGCGGTCAGCCC.

Of note for this clone: The read terminates 3 residues before the CDR3 end, so the remaining end is supplied by the germline J gene. This rearrangement joins TRBV12-3 or TRBV12-4 to TRBJ2-7, with D possibly being TRBD2 (6 bases). The V end lost 8 bases, the J end lost 2 bases, and 16 bases lay between the germline ends. The CDR3 has 14 residues. CDR3 protein: CASSLGRGPYEQYF. Partial CDR3 DNA: TGTGCCAGCTCCCTGGGGCGGGGACCCTACGAG.

Note on this clone: The sequenced fragment ends 3 residues before the CDR3 boundary, so the rest is inferred from the germline J gene. The chain combines TRBV19 with TRBJ2-6; perhaps TRBD2 as D (5 bases). CDR1 is LNHDA and CDR2 is SQIVND in the germline V gene (reference sequence). This CDR3 has 18 amino acids. The V and J ends lost 7 bases and 0 bases respectively, with 19 bases between them. CDR3 DNA (partial): TGTGCCAGTAACGACCCTGGCGGGCCCCGCTCTGGGGCCAACGTC. Translating gives CASNDPGGPRSGANV. In full, the CDR3 reads CASNDPGGPRSGANVLTF.

As concerns this clone: The observed sequence ends 3 residues before the CDR3 terminus, with the missing tail filled in from the germline J gene. The genes are TRBV12-3 or TRBV12-4 and TRBJ1-2; D uncertain. The CDR3 runs 11 residues. The part of the CDR3 DNA that was read is TGTGCCAGCCGACTCGGACTCTCG. Protein product: CASRLGLS. The CDR3 reads in full as CASRLGLSYTF.

On this clone: The read stops 3 residues short of the end of the CDR3; the missing end is completed from the germline J gene. The chain combines TRBV2 with TRBJ1-1; D might be TRBD1 (6 bases). This CDR3 comprises 14 residues. Trimming shortened V by 6 bases and J by 5 bases, and 16 bases separated the two germline ends. Germline CDR1 and CDR2: SNHLY and FYNNEI. The DNA read from the CDR3 is TGTGCCAGCAGGACCGGGGGGGCGCATACTGAA. As protein: CASRTGGAHTE. The complete CDR3 protein is CASRTGGAHTEAFF.

In the case of this clone: The CDR3 end falls 3 residues outside the read, so it is completed with the germline J gene. The chain joins TRBV6-2 or TRBV6-3 to TRBJ2-5; 7 bases are shared with TRBD1. CDR1 is MNHEY and CDR2 is SVGEGT in the germline V gene. CDR3 length: 17 amino acids. The V and J ends lost 2 bases and 5 bases, in that order; junction bases with no gene match: 14. The DNA read from the CDR3 is TGTGCCAGCAGTTACAAACTTACAGGGGTCGGTGATGAGACC. It is translated as CASSYKLTGVGDET. The whole CDR3 sequence is CASSYKLTGVGDETQYF.

To note about this clone: The observed sequence ends 3 residues before the CDR3 terminus, with the missing tail filled in from the germline J gene. The chain joins TRBV5-1 to TRBJ2-7; the D is unclear. The CDR3 loop spans 14 amino acids. V lost 5 bases and J lost 5, with 17 bases in between. Germline V gene lookup returns CDR1 SGHRS and CDR2 YFSETQ. CDR3 DNA, as far as it was read: TGCGCCAGCAGAATCCATGACTCAAGGAACGAG. Protein product: CASRIHDSRNE. In full, the CDR3 is CASRIHDSRNEQYF.

As for this clone: The CDR3 end falls 3 residues outside the read, so it is completed with the germline J gene. This chain joins TRBV19 and TRBJ1-2, with no clear D. This CDR3 has 15 amino acids. The germline V gene encodes CDR1 LNHDA and CDR2 SQIVND (reference sequence). The CDR3 loop is CASSITLSSLRGYTF. Incomplete CDR3 DNA: TGTGCCAGTAGTATAACTCTCTCCTCATTAAGAGGC.